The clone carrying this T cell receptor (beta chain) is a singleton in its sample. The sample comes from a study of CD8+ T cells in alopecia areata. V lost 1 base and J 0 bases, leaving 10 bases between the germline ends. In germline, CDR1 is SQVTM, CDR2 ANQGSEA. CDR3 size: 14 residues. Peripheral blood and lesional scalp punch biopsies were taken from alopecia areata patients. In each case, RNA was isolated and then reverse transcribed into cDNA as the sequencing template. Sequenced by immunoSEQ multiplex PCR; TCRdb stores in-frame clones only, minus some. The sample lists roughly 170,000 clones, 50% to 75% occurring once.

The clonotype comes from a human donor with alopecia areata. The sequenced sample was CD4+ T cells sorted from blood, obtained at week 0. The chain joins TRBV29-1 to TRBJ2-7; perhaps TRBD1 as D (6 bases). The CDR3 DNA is TGCAGCGTTGAAGGGGCAGGGGTCTCCTACGAGCAGTACTTC. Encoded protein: CSVEGAGVSYEQYF.